This TCR beta chain was retrieved from a study of response to subunit inactivated influenza vaccine (dated by TCRdb to 2017 to 2018). Some background on the complete study: The study used deep quantitative T cell receptor repertoire profiling to track responses to a trivalent subunit inactivated influenza vaccine.

Results the study describes overall, beyond this receptor: The authors proposed that each seasonal influenza vaccination may bring in only a limited number of new T cells.

Trimming takes 0 bases from V and 7 bases from J, and the germline ends sit 10 bases apart. CDR1 and CDR2 were assigned from the germline V gene as SGHDT and YYEEEE. Measured from the cysteine to the phenylalanine, the CDR3 is 13 residues long. Solely the CDR3 DNA is kept, with 39 bases framed from the first base. The library was obtained by RT-PCR. Sequencing was carried out with an Illumina HiSeq 2500. The public reads were reprocessed in TCRdb via fastp at Q25 and MiXCR, keeping in-frame beta chains. Each CDR3 protein appears once, grouped with its most common genes and DNA. This sample comprises some 800,000 distinct CDR3 sequences, around 20% of them detected only once. The ten largest clonotypes hold 9.5% to 13% of the sample. For this clonotype: Its antigen remains unidentified. The record has no base qualities; no much larger clone is one base away.

The sample was PBMCs from blood, taken 5 days after vaccination. This chain is built from TRBV5-6 and TRBJ1-2, with the identity of the D gene unclear. The clonotype was recovered from a man aged 50-59 years who received an inactivated influenza vaccine. Donor details come from another sample of the same person, matched by shared clones. At the DNA level, the sequence is TGTGCCAGCAGCTTGGTTGGGAGTAGTGGCTACACCTTC. The translation is CASSLVGSSGYTF. The full variable domain, with segments outside the CDR3 supplied by the reference TRBV5-6 and TRBJ1-2 proteins, appears as DAGVTQSPTHLIKTRGQQVTLRCSPKSGHDTVSWYQQALGQGPQFIFQYYEEEERQRGNFPDRFSGHQFPNYSSELNVNALLLGDSALYLCASSLVGSSGYTFGSGTRLTVV.